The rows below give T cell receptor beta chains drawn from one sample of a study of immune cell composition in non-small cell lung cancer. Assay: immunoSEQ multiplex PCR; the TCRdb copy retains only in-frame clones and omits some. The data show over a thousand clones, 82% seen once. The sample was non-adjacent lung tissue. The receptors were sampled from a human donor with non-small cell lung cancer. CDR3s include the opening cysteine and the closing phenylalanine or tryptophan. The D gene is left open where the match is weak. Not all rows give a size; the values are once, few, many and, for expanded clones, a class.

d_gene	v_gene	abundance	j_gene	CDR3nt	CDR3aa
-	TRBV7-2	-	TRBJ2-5	TGTGCCAGCAGCTCGACGGCAGGGAGGGAGACCCAGTACTTC	CASSSTAGRETQYF
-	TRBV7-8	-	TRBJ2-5	TGTGCCAGCAGCCACTCAATCGGGGTCCAAGAGACCCAGTACTTC	CASSHSIGVQETQYF
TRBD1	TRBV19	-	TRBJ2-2	TGTGCCAGTAGTACCTACACAGGGGGTAGCGGGGAGCTGTTTTTT	CASSTYTGGSGELFF
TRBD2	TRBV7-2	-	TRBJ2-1	TGTGCCAGCACCTCGGGACTAGCTGACAATGAGCAGTTCTTC	CASTSGLADNEQFF
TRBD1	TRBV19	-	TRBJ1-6	TGTGCCAGTATCGGGACAGCTAGCTCCTATAATTCACCCCTCCACTTT	CASIGTASSYNSPLHF
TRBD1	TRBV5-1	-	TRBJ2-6	TGCGCCAGCAGCTTTACTGGACAGGGGGGAACTGGGGCCAACGTCCTGACTTTC	CASSFTGQGGTGANVLTF
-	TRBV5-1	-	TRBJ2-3	TGCGCCAGCAGCTTCCCCGGGGAGGATACGCAGTGTTTT	CASSFPGEDTQCF
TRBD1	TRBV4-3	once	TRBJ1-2	TGCGCCTGTAAGGGGTACGGACAGGGCCCCGAAAACTATGGCTACACCTTC	CACKGYGQGPENYGYTF
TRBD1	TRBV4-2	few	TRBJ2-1	TGTGCCAGCAGCCAAGATATGGGGGGACAGGGTTTTTGGCAGTTCTTC	CASSQDMGGQGFWQFF
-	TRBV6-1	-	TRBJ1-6	TGTGCCAGCAGACCGGGACAATCCAATTCACCCCTCCACTTT	CASRPGQSNSPLHF
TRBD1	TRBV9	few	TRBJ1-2	TGTGCCAGCAGTGGGACAGGGAGTTTCGATGGCTACACCTTC	CASSGTGSFDGYTF
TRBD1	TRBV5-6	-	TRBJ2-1	TGTGCCAGCAGCTTGGAGGGACAGTTCTCCTACAATGAGCAGTTCTTC	CASSLEGQFSYNEQFF
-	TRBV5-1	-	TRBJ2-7	TGCGCCAGCAGCTTGGGGGGGCGGCAGGGTGGCTACGAGCAGTACTTC	CASSLGGRQGGYEQYF
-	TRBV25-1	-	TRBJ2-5	TGTGCCGGCAGTGCCCCATCGGGGGGCTCGGAGACCCAGTACTTC	CAGSAPSGGSETQYF
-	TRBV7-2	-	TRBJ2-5	TGTGCCAGCAGCTCCCCCCGAGGGGACTCCCGAGCTGGGACCCAGTACTTC	CASSSPRGDSRAGTQYF
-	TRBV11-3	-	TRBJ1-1	TGTGCCAGCAGCGGTAGTAACACTGAAGCTTTCTTT	CASSGSNTEAFF
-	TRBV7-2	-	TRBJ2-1	TGTGCCAGCAGTCGGACTAGGGGGAATGAGCAGTTCTTC	CASSRTRGNEQFF
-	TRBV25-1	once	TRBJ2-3	TGTGCCAGCAGTGAATGGGGCAGGGGCCCAGATACGCAGTATTTT	CASSEWGRGPDTQYF
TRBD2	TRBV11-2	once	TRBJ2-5	TGTGCCAGCAGCTTAGGGACTAGCCAAGAGACCCAGTACTTC	CASSLGTSQETQYF
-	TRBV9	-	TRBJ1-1	TGTGCCAGCAGCGCAGGGGTTGCGGGGAACACTGAAGCTTTCTTT	CASSAGVAGNTEAFF
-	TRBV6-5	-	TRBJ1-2	TGTGCCAGCAGTTACGCAAGCCAGGGGACCTATGGCTACACCTTC	CASSYASQGTYGYTF
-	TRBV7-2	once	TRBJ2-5	TGTGCCAGCAGCTTATGGGCAGGTGCCCAAGAGACCCAGTACTTC	CASSLWAGAQETQYF
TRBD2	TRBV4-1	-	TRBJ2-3	TGCGCCAGCAGCCACGAGCGGGGGGGGGAGTATTTT	CASSHERGGEYF
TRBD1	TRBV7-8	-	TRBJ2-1	TGTGCCAGCAGCAGGGGACAGTACAATGAGCAGTTCTTC	CASSRGQYNEQFF
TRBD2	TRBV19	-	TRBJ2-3	TGTGCCAGTAGTATAGATCGTCGCGGGGGGCTCACAGATACGCAGTATTTT	CASSIDRRGGLTDTQYF